The present entry profiles one TCR beta chain with its context. Antigen specificity is unknown. Looked up from germline, CDR1 is LNHDA and CDR2 is SQIVND (reference sequence). The CDR3 length is 14 residues. V lost 3 bases, J lost 5 bases, and 13 bases lay in between. This sample is drawn from a study of cytomegalovirus exposure and HLA in healthy donors. Study-level points and caveats: The authors listed approximately 150 TCR beta chains as cytomegalovirus-associated. Among TCR sequences, most were rare, though some public TCRs appeared in many donors.

In the PCR, 60 Vbeta and 13 Jbeta primers were used. As originally analysed: An analysis performed later counted 60 million to 90 million unique TCR beta chains (approximately 10 million of them shared). Measured with immunoSEQ multiplex PCR; TCRdb has only the in-frame clones, and not every one. D and trimming were read from the DNA, whereas the V and J calls and clone size are those reported in that table. Among around 160,000 clones listed, 60% to 80% were seen once. The TCR was taken from a male donor in good health and CMV-seronegative. The chain carries TRBV19 and TRBJ2-5, with a tentative D call TRBD2 (6 bases). Input material: PBMCs. The CDR3 sequence: CASSIGLAWETQYF. CDR3 coding DNA: TGTGCCAGTAGTATCGGGCTAGCGTGGGAGACCCAGTACTTC.